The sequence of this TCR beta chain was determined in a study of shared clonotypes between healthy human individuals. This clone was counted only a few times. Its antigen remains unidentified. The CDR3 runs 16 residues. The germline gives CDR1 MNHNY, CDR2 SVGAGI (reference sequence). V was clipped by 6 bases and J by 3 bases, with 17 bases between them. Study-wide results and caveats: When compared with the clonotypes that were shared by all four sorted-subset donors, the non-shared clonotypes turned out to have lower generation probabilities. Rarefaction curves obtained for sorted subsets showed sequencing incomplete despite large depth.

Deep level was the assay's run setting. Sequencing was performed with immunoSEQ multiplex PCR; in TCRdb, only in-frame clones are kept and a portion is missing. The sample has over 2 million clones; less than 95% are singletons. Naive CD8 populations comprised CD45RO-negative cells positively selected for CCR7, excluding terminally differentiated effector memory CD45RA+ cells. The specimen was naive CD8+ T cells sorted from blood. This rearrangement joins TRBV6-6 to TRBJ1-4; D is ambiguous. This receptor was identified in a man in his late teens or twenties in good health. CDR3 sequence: CASRGGETRANEKLFF. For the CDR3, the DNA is TGTGCCAGCAGAGGTGGGGAAACGAGGGCTAATGAAAAACTGTTTTTT.